The 21 T cell receptor beta chains below all came from one sample that was sequenced in a study of blood T cell repertoires in COVID-19. Here immunoSEQ multiplex PCR was the method, and the copy in TCRdb shows in-frame clones only, minus some. Among 110,000 to 150,000 clones listed, around 80% were seen once. The sequenced material came from PBMCs or T cells enriched from blood (not recorded which). The receptor source for this set is a woman aged 50 to 60 who had recovered from COVID-19.

V and J are TRBV15 and TRBJ2-7, with D tentatively TRBD2 (6 bases). The V and J ends lost 0 bases and 1 base respectively, with 16 bases between them. There are 17 residues in the CDR3. Germline V gives CDR1 LNHNV, CDR2 YYDKDF (reference sequence). The CDR3 nucleotides are TGTGCCACCAGCAGAGATATCGCTGGAGGGCTTTCCTACGAGCAGTACTTC. As protein: CATSRDIAGGLSYEQYF. Drawing the rest from reference TRBV15 and TRBJ2-7, the complete variable domain is DAMVIQNPRYQVTQFGKPVTLSCSQTLNHNVMYWYQQKSSQAPKLLFHYYDKDFNNEADTPDNFQSRRPNTSFCFLDIRSPGLGDTAMYLCATSRDIAGGLSYEQYFGPGTRLTVT.

This sequence joins TRBV6-5 and TRBJ1-5, with D possibly being TRBD1 (5 bases). Trimming took off 11 bases at V and 5 bases at J, with 13 bases between the two ends. This CDR3 contains 12 residues. Germline lookup yields CDR1 MNHEY and CDR2 SVGAGI. CDR3 nucleotide sequence: TGTGCCTCTAATGGAGGGGATCAGCCCCAGCATTTT. It is translated as CASNGGDQPQHF.

The chain couples TRBV28 to TRBJ2-3, with TRBD2 matching 13 bases. With V trimmed by 6 bases and J by 4 bases, 7 bases remained unmatched. Per the germline V gene, CDR1 is MDHEN and CDR2 is SYDVKM. This CDR3 has 16 amino acids. The CDR3 spells CASRKKLAGGSDTQYF. The CDR3 nucleotides are TGTGCCAGCAGAAAGAAACTAGCGGGGGGGTCAGATACGCAGTATTTT.

The CDR3 protein is CASSLSKVGRFTDTQYF. The CDR3, as DNA: TGTGCCAGCAGCTTATCTAAGGTTGGGAGGTTCACAGATACGCAGTATTTT. The chain uses TRBV7-6 and TRBJ2-3, with D possibly matching TRBD2 (6 bases). CDR1 is SGHVS and CDR2 is FNYEAQ in the germline V gene. Deletions cut 2 bases from V and 2 bases from J, with 17 bases between. The CDR3 extends over 17 amino acids. Based on the CDR3 plus reference TRBV7-6 and TRBJ2-3, the full variable domain is GAGVSQSPRYKVTKRGQDVALRCDPISGHVSLYWYRQALGQGPEFLTYFNYEAQQDKSGLPNDRFSAERPEGSISTLTIQRTEQRDSAMYRCASSLSKVGRFTDTQYFGPGTRLTVL.

V gene TRBV27 combines with J gene TRBJ1-2; weak D call: TRBD1 (5 bases). CDR3 length equals 15 residues. V lost 4 bases to trimming and J lost 0 bases, with 12 bases between them. Germline-derived CDR1 and CDR2 are MNHEY and SMNVEV (reference sequence). CDR3 region: CASSSRQRPNYGYTF. The CDR3 DNA sequence: TGTGCCAGCAGTTCTCGACAGCGCCCTAACTATGGCTACACCTTC.

This clone was detected only a few times. The chain joins TRBV5-1 to TRBJ1-4; TRBD1 agrees at 12 bases. Germline CDR1 and CDR2: SGHRS and YFSETQ. The V segment lost 0 bases and the J segment 8 bases; nucleotides outside the gene matches: 8. The length of the CDR3 is 17 residues. The CDR3 bases are TGCGCCAGCAGCTTGGCGGGACAGGGGGCGATGGACGAAAAACTGTTTTTT. As protein: CASSLAGQGAMDEKLFF.

The V and J genes are TRBV5-4 and TRBJ2-3; a possible D gene is TRBD2 (5 bases). Between the trimmed V and J ends, which lost 0 bases and 0 bases, there was a span of 11 bases. The CDR3 loop spans 16 amino acids. The germline CDR1 and CDR2 sequences are SGHNT and YYREEE (reference sequence). The CDR3: CASSLGLAASTDTQYF. The DNA for the CDR3 is TGTGCCAGCAGCTTGGGGCTAGCAGCTAGCACAGATACGCAGTATTTT. The full variable domain, completed using reference TRBV5-4 and TRBJ2-3, is ETGVTQSPTHLIKTRGQQVTLRCSSQSGHNTVSWYQQALGQGPQFIFQYYREEENGRGNFPPRFSGLQFPNYSSELNVNALELDDSALYLCASSLGLAASTDTQYFGPGTRLTVL.

The chain joins TRBV2 to TRBJ1-2; unclear D gene. Germline V gene sequence: CDR1 SNHLY, CDR2 FYNNEI. The V and J ends lost 4 bases and 2 bases respectively, with 8 bases between them. CDR3 length equals 13 residues. The CDR3 nucleotides are TGTGCCAGCAGTGTTAACCAGAACTATGGCTACACCTTC. Protein: CASSVNQNYGYTF.

The rearrangement uses TRBV3-1 (or the pseudogene TRBV3-2) and TRBJ2-2; D gene uncertain. V dropped 4 bases and J dropped 5 bases, with 14 bases sitting between them. Germline V gene data show CDR1 as LGHDT and CDR2 as YNNKEL (reference sequence). This CDR3 spans 15 amino acids. The CDR3 DNA reads as TGTGCCAGCAGCCGAGGTAGCTTTGGTACCGGGGAGCTGTTTTTT. This codes for CASSRGSFGTGELFF.

The chain links TRBV6-5 to TRBJ2-7, with D unresolved. CDR3 length: 14 amino acids. Trimming pared 2 bases from V and 3 bases from J, leaving 11 bases between. Germline-derived CDR1 and CDR2 are MNHEY and SVGAGI. The CDR3 DNA sequence: TGTGCCAGCAGTTACGGGCAGGCGAACTACGAGCAGTACTTC. Translation: CASSYGQANYEQYF.

The chain has TRBV7-2 and TRBJ2-2; the match to TRBD2 covers 8 bases. The junction had 7 bases not matched to a gene; V was cut back by 2 bases and J by 5 bases. Germline V CDR1 and CDR2: SGHTA, FQGNSA. This CDR3 region has 16 residues. In nucleotides, the CDR3 is TGTGCCAGCAGCTTATATAGCGGGGTGGGAACCGGGGAGCTGTTTTTT. Translated: CASSLYSGVGTGELFF.

The V and J genes are TRBV28 and TRBJ2-6; maybe TRBD2 (5 bases). Trimming removed 6 bases at V and 3 bases at J, with 12 bases between. CDR3 length: 15 residues. Germline V lookup: CDR1 MDHEN, CDR2 SYDVKM. CDR3 sequence (DNA): TGTGCCAGCAGACTCCCCGGGGATGGGGCCAACGTCCTGACTTTC. Translation: CASRLPGDGANVLTF.

The sample holds many counts of this clone. The chain is built from TRBV4-2 and TRBJ2-6; the D gene is possibly TRBD1 (5 bases). Germline V gene lookup returns CDR1 LGHNA and CDR2 YNFKEQ. The V end lost 0 bases, the J end lost 0 bases, and 6 bases lay between the germline ends. The CDR3 has 16 amino acids. CDR3 nucleotide sequence: TGTGCCAGCAGCCAAGATGGACACTCTGGGGCCAACGTCCTGACTTTC. It codes for CASSQDGHSGANVLTF.

The chain combines TRBV5-4 with TRBJ2-3, with TRBD2 identical over 8 bases. Germline V CDR1 and CDR2: SGHNT, YYREEE (reference sequence). The CDR3 contains 15 residues. V lost 1 base, J lost 1 base, and 2 bases stayed unmatched. The CDR3 bases are TGTGCCAGCAGCTTGACACTAGCGGGCACAGATACGCAGTATTTT. This gives the protein CASSLTLAGTDTQYF. Complete variable domain (other parts from reference TRBV5-4 and TRBJ2-3): ETGVTQSPTHLIKTRGQQVTLRCSSQSGHNTVSWYQQALGQGPQFIFQYYREEENGRGNFPPRFSGLQFPNYSSELNVNALELDDSALYLCASSLTLAGTDTQYFGPGTRLTVL.

The chain has TRBV11-2 and TRBJ1-4, with D unresolved. Per germline, CDR1 SGHAT and CDR2 FQNNGV. The CDR3 loop spans 14 amino acids. Between the trimmed V and J ends, which lost 5 bases and 6 bases, there was a span of 13 bases. The CDR3 DNA follows: TGTGCCAGCAGCCTATACAGTCTCGATGAAAAACTGTTTTTT. Translated, it gives CASSLYSLDEKLFF.

DNA of the CDR3: TGTGCCAGCAGTTTATTCGCAGGGGCGGGAAACATTCAGTACTTC. The encoded protein is CASSLFAGAGNIQYF. V usage is TRBV28 and J usage is TRBJ2-4, with a tentative D call TRBD1 (6 bases). CDR1 MDHEN and CDR2 SYDVKM come from the germline V gene. The V gene lost 1 base and the J gene lost 6 bases, with 13 bases spanning the gap. There are 15 residues in the CDR3.

This rearrangement joins TRBV19 to TRBJ2-7; 7 bases fit TRBD1. V was clipped by 3 bases and J by 5 bases; unmatched bases: 10. Germline CDR1 LNHDA, CDR2 SQIVND (reference sequence). The CDR3 length is 15 residues. CDR3 DNA: TGTGCCAGTAGTATCCCCAGGGACAGTCGTCACGAGCAGTACTTC. This translates into CASSIPRDSRHEQYF. The full variable domain, completed using reference TRBV19 and TRBJ2-7, is DGGITQSPKYLFRKEGQNVTLSCEQNLNHDAMYWYRQDPGQGLRLIYYSQIVNDFQKGDIAEGYSVSREKKESFPLTVTSAQKNPTAFYLCASSIPRDSRHEQYFGPGTRLTVT.

The rearrangement links TRBV2 to TRBJ1-3, with D perhaps TRBD1 (5 bases). The CDR3 spans 18 residues. The germline V gene has CDR1 SNHLY and CDR2 FYNNEI. With 4 bases removed from V and 0 bases from J, the gap between germline ends came to 19 bases. In DNA form, the CDR3 reads TGTGCCAGCAGTGCTTGGGGCGGCGGCTTAGACTCTGGAAACACCATATATTTT. The encoded protein is CASSAWGGGLDSGNTIYF.

The V gene is TRBV28, the J gene TRBJ2-5; D is perhaps TRBD2 (6 bases). Trimming stripped 6 bases from V and 7 bases from J, with 12 bases between. The CDR3 is 12 residues long. Germline V lookup: CDR1 MDHEN, CDR2 SYDVKM. CDR3 bases: TGTGCCAGCAGGCCGTCAGCGGGGACCCAGTACTTC. As protein: CASRPSAGTQYF.

This clone came up a few times. The chain combines TRBV28 with TRBJ1-1; D is possibly TRBD1 (6 bases). The CDR3 consists of 14 residues. The ends were cut back, 4 bases at V and 4 bases at J, with 13 bases in the middle. Germline assignment: CDR1 MDHEN and CDR2 SYDVKM. As DNA, the CDR3 is TGTGCCAGCAGTTCCCAAGGGGGGGCCACTGAAGCTTTCTTT. Translation: CASSSQGGATEAFF.

This clone was detected only a few times. The genes are TRBV4-1 and TRBJ1-6, with TRBD1 matching 8 bases. Unmatched junction bases numbered 22, after V lost 0 bases and J lost 9 bases. The CDR3 consists of 21 residues. The germline gives CDR1 MGHRA, CDR2 YSYEKL. The chain's CDR3 is CASSQDRHLTGGMKGVSPLHF. CDR3 nucleotide sequence: TGCGCCAGCAGCCAAGACCGGCACCTAACAGGGGGTATGAAGGGTGTTTCACCCCTCCACTTT.